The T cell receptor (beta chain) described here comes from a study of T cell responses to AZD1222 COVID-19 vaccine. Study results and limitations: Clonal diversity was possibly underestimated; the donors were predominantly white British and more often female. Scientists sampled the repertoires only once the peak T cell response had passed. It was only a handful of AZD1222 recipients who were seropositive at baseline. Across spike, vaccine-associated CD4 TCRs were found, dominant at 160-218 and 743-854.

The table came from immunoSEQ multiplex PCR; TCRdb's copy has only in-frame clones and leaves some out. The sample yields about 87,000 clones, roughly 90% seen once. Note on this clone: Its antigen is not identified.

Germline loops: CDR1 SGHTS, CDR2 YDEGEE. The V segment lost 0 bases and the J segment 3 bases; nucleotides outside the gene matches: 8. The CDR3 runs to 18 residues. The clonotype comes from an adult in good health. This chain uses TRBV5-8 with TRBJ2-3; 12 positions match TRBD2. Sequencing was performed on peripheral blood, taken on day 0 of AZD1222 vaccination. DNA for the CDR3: TGTGCCAGCAGCTTGGCCGCGGCTAGCGGGGGGGCGACAGATACGCAGTATTTT. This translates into CASSLAAASGGATDTQYF.